This T cell receptor beta chain was recovered during a study of cytomegalovirus exposure and HLA in healthy donors. This clone was recorded a few times. Other DNA sequences in the sample encode the same CDR3. The CDR3 extends over 13 amino acids. With V trimmed by 6 bases and J by 3 bases, 4 bases remained unmatched. Germline-derived CDR1 and CDR2 are LNHDA and SQIVND (reference sequence). Separate from the approximately 600-subject first cohort was the approximately 110-subject validation cohort, to which the donors belonged. Generated by immunoSEQ multiplex PCR, the TCRdb table keeps only in-frame clones and is missing some. The sample lists hundreds of thousands of clones, about 90% seen once, with approximately 3.1% in the top ten.

The sequencing sample was made of PBMCs. The chain combines TRBV19 with TRBJ2-7; TRBD1 agrees at 8 bases. This TCR derives from a woman in her 30s in good health and CMV-seronegative. The CDR3 DNA is TGTGCCAGTAGCCCCGGGACAGGCTACGAGCAGTACTTC. Protein product: CASSPGTGYEQYF. Together with reference TRBV19 and TRBJ2-7, the CDR3 gives the full variable domain: DGGITQSPKYLFRKEGQNVTLSCEQNLNHDAMYWYRQDPGQGLRLIYYSQIVNDFQKGDIAEGYSVSREKKESFPLTVTSAQKNPTAFYLCASSPGTGYEQYFGPGTRLTVT.